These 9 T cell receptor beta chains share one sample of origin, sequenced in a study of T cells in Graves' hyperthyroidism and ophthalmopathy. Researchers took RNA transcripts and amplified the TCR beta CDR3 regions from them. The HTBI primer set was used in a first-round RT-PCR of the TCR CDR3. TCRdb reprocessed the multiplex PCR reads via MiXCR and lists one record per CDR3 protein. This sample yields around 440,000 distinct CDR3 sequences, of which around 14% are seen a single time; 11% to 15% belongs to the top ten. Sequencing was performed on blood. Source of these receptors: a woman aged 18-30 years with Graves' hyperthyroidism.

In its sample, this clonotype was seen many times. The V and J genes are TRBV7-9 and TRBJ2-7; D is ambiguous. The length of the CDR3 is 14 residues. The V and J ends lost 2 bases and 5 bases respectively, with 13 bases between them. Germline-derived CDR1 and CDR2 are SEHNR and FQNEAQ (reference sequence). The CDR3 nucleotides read TGTGCCAGCAGCTTAAGAACCTTAGACCACGAGCAGTACTTC. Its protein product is CASSLRTLDHEQYF.

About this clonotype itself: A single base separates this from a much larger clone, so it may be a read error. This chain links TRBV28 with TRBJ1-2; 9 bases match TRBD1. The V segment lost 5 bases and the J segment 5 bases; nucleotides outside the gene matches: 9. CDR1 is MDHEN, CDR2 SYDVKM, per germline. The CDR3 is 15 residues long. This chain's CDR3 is CASSTTGGPSYGYTF. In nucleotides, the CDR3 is TGTGCCAGCAGTACGACAGGGGGGCCCTCTTATGGCTACACCTTC.

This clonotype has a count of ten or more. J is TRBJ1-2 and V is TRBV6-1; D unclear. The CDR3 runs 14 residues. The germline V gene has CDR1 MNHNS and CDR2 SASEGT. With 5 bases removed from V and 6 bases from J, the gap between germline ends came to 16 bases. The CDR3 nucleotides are TGTGCCAGCAGTCCAACCTTGTCGGCGCATGGCTACACCTTC. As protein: CASSPTLSAHGYTF.

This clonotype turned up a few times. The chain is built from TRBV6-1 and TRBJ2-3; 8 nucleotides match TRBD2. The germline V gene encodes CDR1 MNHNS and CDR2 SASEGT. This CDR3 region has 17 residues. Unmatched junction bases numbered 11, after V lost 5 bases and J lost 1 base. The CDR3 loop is CASSLGLVSKGTDTQYF. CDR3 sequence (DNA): TGTGCCAGCAGTTTGGGACTAGTGTCAAAGGGCACAGATACGCAGTATTTT.

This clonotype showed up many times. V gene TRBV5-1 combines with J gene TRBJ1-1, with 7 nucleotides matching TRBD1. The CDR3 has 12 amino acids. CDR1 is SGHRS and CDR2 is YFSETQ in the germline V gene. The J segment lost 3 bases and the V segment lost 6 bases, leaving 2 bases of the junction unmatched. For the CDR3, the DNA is TGCGCCAGCACCGACAGGGACACTGAAGCTTTCTTT. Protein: CASTDRDTEAFF.

The DNA for the CDR3 is TGCGCCAGCAGCAAGGGACTAGCGGGAGCTGGCGGGGAGCTGTTTTTT. Its protein product is CASSKGLAGAGGELFF. The V call is TRBV4-1, the J call TRBJ2-2, with 14 bases lining up with TRBD2. J lost 7 bases, V lost 5 bases, and 6 bases had no gene match. This CDR3 has 16 residues. Germline CDR1 is MGHRA and CDR2 is YSYEKL.

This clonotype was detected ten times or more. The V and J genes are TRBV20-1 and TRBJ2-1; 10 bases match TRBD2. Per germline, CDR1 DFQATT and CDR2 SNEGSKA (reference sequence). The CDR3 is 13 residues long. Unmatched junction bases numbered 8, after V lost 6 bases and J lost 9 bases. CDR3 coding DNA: TGCAGTGCCGCGGCTAGCGGGGGCGGTGAGCAGTTCTTC. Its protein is CSAAASGGGEQFF.

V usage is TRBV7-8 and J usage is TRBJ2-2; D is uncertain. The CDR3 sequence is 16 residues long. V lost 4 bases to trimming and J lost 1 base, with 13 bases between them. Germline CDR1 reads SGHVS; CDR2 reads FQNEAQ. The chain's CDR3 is CASSSKAALNTGELFF. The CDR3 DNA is TGTGCCAGCAGCTCAAAGGCGGCCTTGAACACCGGGGAGCTGTTTTTT.

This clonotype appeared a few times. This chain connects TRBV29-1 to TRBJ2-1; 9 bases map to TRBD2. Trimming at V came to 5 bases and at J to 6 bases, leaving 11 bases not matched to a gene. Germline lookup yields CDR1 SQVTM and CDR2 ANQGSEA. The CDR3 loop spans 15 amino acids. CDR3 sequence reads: CSVWFGGGAFNEQFF. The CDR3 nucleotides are TGCAGCGTTTGGTTTGGCGGGGGGGCCTTCAATGAGCAGTTCTTC.